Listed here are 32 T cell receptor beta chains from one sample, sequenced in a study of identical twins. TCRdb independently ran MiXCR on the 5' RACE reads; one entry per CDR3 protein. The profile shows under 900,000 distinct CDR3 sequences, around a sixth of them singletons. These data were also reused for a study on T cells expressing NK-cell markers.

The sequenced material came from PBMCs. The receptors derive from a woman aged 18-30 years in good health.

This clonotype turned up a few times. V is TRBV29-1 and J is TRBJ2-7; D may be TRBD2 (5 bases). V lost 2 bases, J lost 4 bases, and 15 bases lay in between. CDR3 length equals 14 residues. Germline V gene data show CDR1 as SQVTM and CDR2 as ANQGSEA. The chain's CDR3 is CSVETRSPGYEQYF. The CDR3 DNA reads TGCAGCGTTGAAACCCGGTCCCCGGGGTACGAGCAGTACTTC.

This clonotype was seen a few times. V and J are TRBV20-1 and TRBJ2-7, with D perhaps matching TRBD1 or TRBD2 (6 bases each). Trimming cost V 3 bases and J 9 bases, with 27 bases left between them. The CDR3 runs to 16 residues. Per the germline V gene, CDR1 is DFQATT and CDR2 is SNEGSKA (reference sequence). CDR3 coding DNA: TGCAGTGCTAGTAATCCACAGGGAGGAGGAAATTCGGGGCAGTACTTC. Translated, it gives CSASNPQGGGNSGQYF.

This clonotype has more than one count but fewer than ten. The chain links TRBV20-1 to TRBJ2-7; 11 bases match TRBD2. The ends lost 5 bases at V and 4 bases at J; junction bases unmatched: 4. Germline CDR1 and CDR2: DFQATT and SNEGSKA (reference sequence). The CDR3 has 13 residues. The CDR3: CSAGPSGRYEQYF. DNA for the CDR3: TGCAGTGCTGGCCCTAGCGGGAGGTACGAGCAGTACTTC.

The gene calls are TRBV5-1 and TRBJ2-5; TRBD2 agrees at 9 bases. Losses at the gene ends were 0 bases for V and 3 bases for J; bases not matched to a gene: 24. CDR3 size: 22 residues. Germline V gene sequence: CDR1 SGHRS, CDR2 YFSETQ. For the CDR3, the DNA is TGCGCCAGCAGCTTGGAAGGGGTCCGGCGGGGGGGACTCGCACAACATGAAGAGACCCAGTACTTC. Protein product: CASSLEGVRRGGLAQHEETQYF.

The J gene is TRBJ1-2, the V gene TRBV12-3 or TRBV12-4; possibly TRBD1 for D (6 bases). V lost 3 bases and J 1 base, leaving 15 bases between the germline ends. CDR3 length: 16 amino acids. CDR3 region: CASSFLQGHSNYGYTF. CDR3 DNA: TGTGCCAGCAGTTTCCTCCAGGGACACAGTAACTATGGCTACACCTTC.

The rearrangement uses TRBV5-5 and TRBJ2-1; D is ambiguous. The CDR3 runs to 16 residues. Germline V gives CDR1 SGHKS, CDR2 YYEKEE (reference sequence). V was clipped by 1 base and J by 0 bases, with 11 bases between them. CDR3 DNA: TGTGCCAGCAGCTTGAGTCCGCGTAGCTCCTACAATGAGCAGTTCTTC. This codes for CASSLSPRSSYNEQFF.

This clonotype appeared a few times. CDR3 nucleotides: TGCGTCGGGGGGCGGCCCGCACCCAATACCCTCTACGAGCAGTACTTC. It is translated as CVGGRPAPNTLYEQYF. The genes are TRBV20-1 and TRBJ2-7, with D maybe TRBD2 (7 bases). CDR1 and CDR2 from the germline V gene are DFQATT and SNEGSKA (reference sequence). The CDR3 is made up of 16 amino acids.

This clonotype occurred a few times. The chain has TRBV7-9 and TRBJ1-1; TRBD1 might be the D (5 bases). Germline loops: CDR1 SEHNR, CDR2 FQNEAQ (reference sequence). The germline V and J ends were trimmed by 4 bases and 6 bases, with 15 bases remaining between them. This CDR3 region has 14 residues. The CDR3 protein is CASSSGRWGAEAFF. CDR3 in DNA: TGTGCCAGCAGCTCAGGCAGATGGGGGGCTGAAGCTTTCTTT.

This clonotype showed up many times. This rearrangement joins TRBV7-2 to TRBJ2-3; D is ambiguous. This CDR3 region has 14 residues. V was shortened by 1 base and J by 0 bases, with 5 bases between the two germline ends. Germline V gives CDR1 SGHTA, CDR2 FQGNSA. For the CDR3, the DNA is TGTGCCAGCAGCTTAGGGTGGAGCACAGATACGCAGTATTTT. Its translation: CASSLGWSTDTQYF.

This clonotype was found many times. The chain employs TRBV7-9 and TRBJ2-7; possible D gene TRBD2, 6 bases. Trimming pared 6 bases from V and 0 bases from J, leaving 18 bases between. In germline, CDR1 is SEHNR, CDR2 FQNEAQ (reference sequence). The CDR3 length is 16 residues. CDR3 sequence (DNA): TGTGCCAGCAGTCCCCGCCTTGGAGCGGGCTCCTACGAGCAGTACTTC. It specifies CASSPRLGAGSYEQYF.

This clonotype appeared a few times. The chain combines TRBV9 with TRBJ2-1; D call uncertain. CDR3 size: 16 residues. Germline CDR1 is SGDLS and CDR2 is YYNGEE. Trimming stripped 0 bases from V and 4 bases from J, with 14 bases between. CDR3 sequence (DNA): TGTGCCAGCAGCGTAGAGGCGTCCCAAGTTTACAATGAGCAGTTCTTC. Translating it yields CASSVEASQVYNEQFF.

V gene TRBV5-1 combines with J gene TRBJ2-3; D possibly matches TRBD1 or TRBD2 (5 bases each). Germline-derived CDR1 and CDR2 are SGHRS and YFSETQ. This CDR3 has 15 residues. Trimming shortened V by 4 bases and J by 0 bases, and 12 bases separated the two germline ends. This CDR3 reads CASSVVGASTDTQYF. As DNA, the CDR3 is TGCGCCAGCAGCGTTGTCGGGGCTAGCACAGATACGCAGTATTTT.

In DNA, the CDR3 is TGTGCCAGCAGTCCTTTGAGCATGAACACTGAAGCTTTCTTT. It specifies CASSPLSMNTEAFF. V gene TRBV6-1 combines with J gene TRBJ1-1; no firm D call. Looked up from germline, CDR1 is MNHNS and CDR2 is SASEGT. This CDR3 has 14 amino acids. Trimming left V 5 bases short and J 0 bases short, with 10 bases between.

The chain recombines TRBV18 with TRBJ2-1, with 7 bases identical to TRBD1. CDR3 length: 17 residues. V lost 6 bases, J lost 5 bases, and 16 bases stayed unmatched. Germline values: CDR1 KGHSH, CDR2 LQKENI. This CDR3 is CASSLGIGGSVDNEQFF. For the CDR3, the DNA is TGTGCCAGCTCCCTTGGGATAGGGGGCTCGGTTGACAATGAGCAGTTCTTC.

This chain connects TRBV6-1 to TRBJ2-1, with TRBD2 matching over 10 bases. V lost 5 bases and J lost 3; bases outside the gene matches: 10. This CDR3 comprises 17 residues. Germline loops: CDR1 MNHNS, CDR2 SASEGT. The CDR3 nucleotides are TGTGCCAGCAGTAGAATGGGAGGGACTAGCGACTACAATGAGCAGTTCTTC. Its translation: CASSRMGGTSDYNEQFF.

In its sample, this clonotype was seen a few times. The DNA for the CDR3 is TGTGCCAGCAGCTGGGACAGGGGGCAGGGCTACACCTTC. Translated: CASSWDRGQGYTF. J is TRBJ1-2 and V is TRBV7-2; 12 nucleotides align to TRBD1. V was pared by 4 bases and J by 8 bases, with 2 bases of the junction left unmatched. This CDR3 is 13 amino acids long. The germline gives CDR1 SGHTA, CDR2 FQGNSA.

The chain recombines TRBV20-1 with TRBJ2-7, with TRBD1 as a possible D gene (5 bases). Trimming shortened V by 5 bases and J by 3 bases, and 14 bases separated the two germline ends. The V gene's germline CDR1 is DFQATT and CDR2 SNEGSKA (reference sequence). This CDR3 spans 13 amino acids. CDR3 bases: TGCAGTGCTTTTAAAGGGGAAAGCTACGAGCAGTACTTC. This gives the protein CSAFKGESYEQYF.

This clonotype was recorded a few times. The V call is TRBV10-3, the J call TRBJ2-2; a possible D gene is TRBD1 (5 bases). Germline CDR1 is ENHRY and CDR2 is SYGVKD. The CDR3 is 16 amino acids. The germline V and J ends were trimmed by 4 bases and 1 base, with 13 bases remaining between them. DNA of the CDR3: TGTGCCATCAGTGTTAACAGGCACCAGAACACCGGGGAGCTGTTTTTT. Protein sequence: CAISVNRHQNTGELFF.

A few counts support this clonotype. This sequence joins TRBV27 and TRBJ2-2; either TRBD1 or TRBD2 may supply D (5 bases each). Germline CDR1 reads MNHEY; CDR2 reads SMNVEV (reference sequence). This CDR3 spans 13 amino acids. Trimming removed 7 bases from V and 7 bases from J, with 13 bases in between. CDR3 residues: CASIGAGGGELFF. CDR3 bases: TGTGCCAGCATCGGGGCCGGAGGCGGGGAGCTGTTTTTT.

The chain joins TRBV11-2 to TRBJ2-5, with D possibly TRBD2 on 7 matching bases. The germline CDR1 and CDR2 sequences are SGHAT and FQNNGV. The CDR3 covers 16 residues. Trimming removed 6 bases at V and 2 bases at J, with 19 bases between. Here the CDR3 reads CASSKGGGNRQETQYF. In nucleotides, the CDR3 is TGTGCCAGCAGTAAGGGGGGGGGGAATCGTCAAGAGACCCAGTACTTC.

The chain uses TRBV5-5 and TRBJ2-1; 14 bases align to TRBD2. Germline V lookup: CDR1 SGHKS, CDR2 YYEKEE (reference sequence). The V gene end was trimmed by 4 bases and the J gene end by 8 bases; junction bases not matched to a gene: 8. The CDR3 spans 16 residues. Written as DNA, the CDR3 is TGTGCCAGCAGCCCGCAGAGGACTAGCGGGAGGTATGAGCAGTTCTTC. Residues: CASSPQRTSGRYEQFF.

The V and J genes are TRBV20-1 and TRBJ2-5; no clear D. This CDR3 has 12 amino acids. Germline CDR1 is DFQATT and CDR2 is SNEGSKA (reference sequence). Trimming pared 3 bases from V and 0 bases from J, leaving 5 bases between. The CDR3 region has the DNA TGCAGTGCTAGTCGTTACCAAGAGACCCAGTACTTC. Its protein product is CSASRYQETQYF.

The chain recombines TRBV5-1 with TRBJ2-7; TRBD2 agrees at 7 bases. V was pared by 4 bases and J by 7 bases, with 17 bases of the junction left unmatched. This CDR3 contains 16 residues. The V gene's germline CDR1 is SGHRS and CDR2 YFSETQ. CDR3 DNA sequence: TGCGCCAGCAGCGAGACGGAGCGGGGATCTCACGGGGAGCAGTACTTC. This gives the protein CASSETERGSHGEQYF.

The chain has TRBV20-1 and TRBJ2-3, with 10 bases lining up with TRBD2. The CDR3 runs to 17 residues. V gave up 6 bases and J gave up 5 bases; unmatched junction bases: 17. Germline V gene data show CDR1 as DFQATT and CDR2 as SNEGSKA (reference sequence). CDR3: CSARQSGRAYLGDTQYF. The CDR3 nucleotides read TGCAGTGCCCGCCAAAGCGGGAGGGCCTATCTTGGAGATACGCAGTATTTT.

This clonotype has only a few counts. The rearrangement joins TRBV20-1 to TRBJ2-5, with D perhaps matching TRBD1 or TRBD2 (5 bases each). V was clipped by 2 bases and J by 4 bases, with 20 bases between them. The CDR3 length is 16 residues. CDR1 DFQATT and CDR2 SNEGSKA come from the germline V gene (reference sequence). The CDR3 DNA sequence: TGCAGTGCTAGATCGGCCGCCGGGACCCAGAGAGAGACCCAGTACTTC. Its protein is CSARSAAGTQRETQYF.

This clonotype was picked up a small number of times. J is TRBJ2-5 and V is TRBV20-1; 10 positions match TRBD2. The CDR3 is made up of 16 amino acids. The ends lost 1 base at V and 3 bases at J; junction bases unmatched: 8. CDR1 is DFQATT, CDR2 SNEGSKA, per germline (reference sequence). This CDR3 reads CSARGTGLANKETQYF. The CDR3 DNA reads TGCAGTGCTAGAGGGACGGGACTAGCGAACAAAGAGACCCAGTACTTC.

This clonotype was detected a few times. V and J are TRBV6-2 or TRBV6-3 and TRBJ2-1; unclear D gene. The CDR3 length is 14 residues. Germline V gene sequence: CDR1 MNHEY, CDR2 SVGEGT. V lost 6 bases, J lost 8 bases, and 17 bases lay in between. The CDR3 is CASRRPWAQDEQFF. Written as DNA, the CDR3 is TGTGCCAGCAGGCGTCCCTGGGCGCAGGATGAGCAGTTCTTC.

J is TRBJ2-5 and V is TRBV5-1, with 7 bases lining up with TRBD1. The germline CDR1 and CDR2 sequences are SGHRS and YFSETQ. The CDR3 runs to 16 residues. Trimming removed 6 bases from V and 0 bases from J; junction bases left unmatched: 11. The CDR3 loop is CASNRRGTGDQETQYF. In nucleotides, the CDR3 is TGCGCCAGCAACCGTCGCGGAACAGGGGACCAAGAGACCCAGTACTTC. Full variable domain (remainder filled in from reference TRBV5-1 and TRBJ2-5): KAGVTQTPRYLIKTRGQQVTLSCSPISGHRSVSWYQQTPGQGLQFLFEYFSETQRNKGNFPGRFSGRQFSNSRSEMNVSTLELGDSALYLCASNRRGTGDQETQYFGPGTRLLVL.

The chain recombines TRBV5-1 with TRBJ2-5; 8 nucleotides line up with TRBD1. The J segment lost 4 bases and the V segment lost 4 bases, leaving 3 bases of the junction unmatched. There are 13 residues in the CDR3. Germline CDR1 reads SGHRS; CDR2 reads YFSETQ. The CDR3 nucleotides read TGCGCCAGCAGCCCACAGGGGGTAGAGACCCAGTACTTC. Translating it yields CASSPQGVETQYF.

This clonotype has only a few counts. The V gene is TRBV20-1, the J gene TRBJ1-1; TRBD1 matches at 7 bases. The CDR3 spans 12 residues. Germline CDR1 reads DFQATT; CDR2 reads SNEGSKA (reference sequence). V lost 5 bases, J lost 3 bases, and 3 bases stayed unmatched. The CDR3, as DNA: TGCAGTGCTGGGGACAGTTACACTGAAGCTTTCTTT. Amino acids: CSAGDSYTEAFF.

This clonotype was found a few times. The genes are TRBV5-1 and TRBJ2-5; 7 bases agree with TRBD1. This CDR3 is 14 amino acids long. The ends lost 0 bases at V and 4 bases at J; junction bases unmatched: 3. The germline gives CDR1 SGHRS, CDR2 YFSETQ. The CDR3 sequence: CASSLEAGGETQYF. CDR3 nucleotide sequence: TGCGCCAGCAGCTTGGAGGCAGGGGGAGAGACCCAGTACTTC.

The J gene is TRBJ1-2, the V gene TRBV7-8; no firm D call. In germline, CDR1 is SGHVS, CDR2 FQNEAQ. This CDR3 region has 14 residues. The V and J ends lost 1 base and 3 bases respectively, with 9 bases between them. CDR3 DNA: TGTGCCAGCAGCTTAGGGAGGGAATACTATGGCTACACCTTC. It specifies CASSLGREYYGYTF.